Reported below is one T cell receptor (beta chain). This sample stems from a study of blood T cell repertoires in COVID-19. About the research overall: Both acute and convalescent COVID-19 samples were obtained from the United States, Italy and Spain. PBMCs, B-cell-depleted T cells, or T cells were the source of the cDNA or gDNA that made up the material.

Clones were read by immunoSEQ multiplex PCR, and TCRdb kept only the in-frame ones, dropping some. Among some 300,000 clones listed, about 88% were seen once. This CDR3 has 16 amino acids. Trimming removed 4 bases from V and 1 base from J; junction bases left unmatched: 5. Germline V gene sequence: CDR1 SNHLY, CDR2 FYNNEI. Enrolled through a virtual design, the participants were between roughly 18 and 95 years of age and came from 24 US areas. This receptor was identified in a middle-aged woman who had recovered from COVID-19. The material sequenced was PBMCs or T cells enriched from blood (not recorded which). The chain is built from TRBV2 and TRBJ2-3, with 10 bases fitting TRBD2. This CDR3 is CASSVELAGGTDTQYF. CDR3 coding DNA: TGTGCCAGCAGTGTTGAGCTAGCGGGAGGCACAGATACGCAGTATTTT.